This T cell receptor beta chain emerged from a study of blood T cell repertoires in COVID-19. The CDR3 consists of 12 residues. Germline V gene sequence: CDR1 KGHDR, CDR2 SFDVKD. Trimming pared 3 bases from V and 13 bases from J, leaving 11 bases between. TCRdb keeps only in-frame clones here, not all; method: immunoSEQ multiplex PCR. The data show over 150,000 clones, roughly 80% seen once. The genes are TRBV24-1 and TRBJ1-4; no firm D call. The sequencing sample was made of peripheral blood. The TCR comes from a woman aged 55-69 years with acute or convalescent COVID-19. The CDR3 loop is CATSDTTERLFF. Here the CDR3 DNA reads TGTGCCACCAGTGATACAACGGAGAGACTGTTTTTT.